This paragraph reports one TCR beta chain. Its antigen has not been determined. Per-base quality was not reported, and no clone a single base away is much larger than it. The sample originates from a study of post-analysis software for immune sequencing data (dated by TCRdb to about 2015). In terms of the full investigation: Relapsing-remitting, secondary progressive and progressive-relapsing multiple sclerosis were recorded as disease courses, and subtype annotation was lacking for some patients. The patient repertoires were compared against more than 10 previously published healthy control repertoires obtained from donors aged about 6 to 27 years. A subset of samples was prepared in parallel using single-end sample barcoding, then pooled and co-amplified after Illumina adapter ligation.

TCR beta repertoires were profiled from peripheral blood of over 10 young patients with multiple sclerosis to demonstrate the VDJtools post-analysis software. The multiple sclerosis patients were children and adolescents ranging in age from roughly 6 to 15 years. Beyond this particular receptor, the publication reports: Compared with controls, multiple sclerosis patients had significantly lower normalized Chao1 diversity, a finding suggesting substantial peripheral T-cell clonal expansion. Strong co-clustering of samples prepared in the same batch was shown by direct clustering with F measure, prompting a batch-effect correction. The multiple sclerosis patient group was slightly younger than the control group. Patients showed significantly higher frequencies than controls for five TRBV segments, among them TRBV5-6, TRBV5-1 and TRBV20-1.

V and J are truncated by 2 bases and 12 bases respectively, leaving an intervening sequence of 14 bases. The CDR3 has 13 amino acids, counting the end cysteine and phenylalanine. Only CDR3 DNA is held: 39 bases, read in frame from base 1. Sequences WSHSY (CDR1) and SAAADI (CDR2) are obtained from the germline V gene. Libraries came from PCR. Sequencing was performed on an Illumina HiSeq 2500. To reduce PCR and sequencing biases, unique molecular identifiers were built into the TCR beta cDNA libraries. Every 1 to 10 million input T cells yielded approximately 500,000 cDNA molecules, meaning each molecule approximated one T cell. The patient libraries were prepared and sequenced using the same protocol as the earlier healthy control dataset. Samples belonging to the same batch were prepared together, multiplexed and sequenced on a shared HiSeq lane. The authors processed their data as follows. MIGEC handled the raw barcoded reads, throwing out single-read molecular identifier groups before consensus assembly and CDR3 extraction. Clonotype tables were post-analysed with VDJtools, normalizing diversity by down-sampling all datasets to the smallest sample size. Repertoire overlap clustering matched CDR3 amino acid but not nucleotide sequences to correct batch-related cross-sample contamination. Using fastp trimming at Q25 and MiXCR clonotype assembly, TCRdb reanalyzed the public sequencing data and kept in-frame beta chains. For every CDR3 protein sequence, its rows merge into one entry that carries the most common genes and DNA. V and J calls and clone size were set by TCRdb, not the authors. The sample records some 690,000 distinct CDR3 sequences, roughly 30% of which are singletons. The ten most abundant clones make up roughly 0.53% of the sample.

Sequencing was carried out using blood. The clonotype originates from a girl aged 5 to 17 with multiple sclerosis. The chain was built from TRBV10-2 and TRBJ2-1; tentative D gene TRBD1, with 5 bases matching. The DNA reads TGCGCCAGCAGTGAGCTGGGGCTGTCGCGGCAGTTCTTC. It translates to CASSELGLSRQFF.